The clone carrying this T cell receptor beta chain was seen more than once but under ten times. Its antigen remains unknown. This record comes from a study of blood T cells in healthy people across ages. Study-wide points: Fewer expanded clones and more diversity marked long-lived versus aged donors.

The sample providers were healthy Caucasian people from Russia, aged about 6 to 90. A second PCR, run for about 6 to 12 cycles, used a sample-barcoded 5' primer plus a J-beta primer mix. MiXCR, applied by TCRdb to the 5' RACE reads, yields one record per CDR3 protein. This sample yields 850,000 to 1,300,000 distinct CDR3 sequences, of which 40% to 45% are seen a single time; approximately 20% belongs to the top ten. CDR1 and CDR2 (germline): GTSNPN, SVGIG (reference sequence). This CDR3 comprises 15 residues. Deletions cut 1 base from V and 0 bases from J, with 11 bases between. Sequencing was done on a sample of blood. The rearrangement links TRBV30 to TRBJ2-3, with D tentatively TRBD1 (5 bases). The receptor was derived from a woman aged 55-69 years in good health. In nucleotides, the CDR3 is TGTGCCTGGAGTGGCGGTGCAGGGAGCACAGATACGCAGTATTTT. Its protein product is CAWSGGAGSTDTQYF.